This T cell receptor beta chain stems from a study of cytomegalovirus exposure and HLA in healthy donors (TCRdb year 2017). Regarding the study in general: An earlier analysis of 550 to 700 of the donors reported approximately 300 Gb of sequence data and 117 million unique TCR beta sequences from some 180 million T cells. Around 320 gigabases of sequencing data and approximately 84 million unique TCR sequences were included in an early release covering over 600 HLA-typed donors. Of the roughly 400 genotyped donors, approximately 82% fell in the genetic ancestry cluster associated with self-reported Caucasian donors. The study was designed to test whether signatures of past pathogen exposure could be identified by cataloging public T cell receptors. Using immunosequencing, the study profiled T cell repertoires from roughly 650 subjects and related those repertoires to cytomegalovirus serostatus. In addition to the first cohort of 650 to 800 subjects, a separate validation cohort of approximately 130 different subjects was used. High-throughput TCR immunosequencing, statistical association of individual TCRs with disease status, and machine learning were combined to predict cytomegalovirus infection status. In a later analysis, previously published TCR beta repertoires from several hundred donors were re-analyzed and high-resolution HLA genotyping was added so that TCR occurrence patterns could be studied. Rather than using new phenotypic data, the later analysis identified candidate immune exposures from TCR beta sequences and from how often those sequences occurred across donors. An earlier analysis of around 540 of the donors applied high-throughput TCR beta sequencing to assess whether each TCR beta V gene segment acted as functional or pseudogenic. Donor age, sex, ethnicity and CMV serostatus were compiled together with the repertoire data. In a later genetic analysis, genome-wide SNP genotypes for about three fifths of the roughly 670 donors were used, and that subset was treated as a discovery cohort. Every repertoire in the discovery cohort had been generated on one and the same sequencing platform. Class I and class II HLA loci were covered by the typing at four-digit resolution. The number of typed donors differed by locus: about 629-630 for A, B, C, DRB1 and DQB1; 500 to 550 for DQA1; about 600 for DPA1; and some 470 for DPB1. Several DR-DQ haplotypes were treated as single units for association and clustering because of strong linkage in the cohort. Among roughly 400 genotyped donors of the cohort, an average of about 240,000 unique TCR beta nucleotide sequences was sequenced per donor, of which approximately 18% were non-productive. Overall results and qualifications from the work: A further reported finding was that TCR beta sequences accurately predicted the HLA-A and HLA-B alleles for most subjects in the first cohort. According to the authors, the approach could potentially be generalized to other disease states and immunological phenotypes. Several of the top co-occurrence clusters appeared to be linked to parvovirus B19, influenza, CMV and Epstein-Barr virus, according to a later analysis. Most TCR sequences were seen in very few donors, while some public TCRs were found in many individuals. Some IMGT-functional V segments, including TRBV6-2 and TRBV6-3, could not be distinguished by the 87-base-pair reads and were therefore excluded. The presence/absence analyses assumed that sequencing depth was roughly uniform across donors, and that assumption may not be true. An earlier analysis of several hundred of the donors showed that most TCR beta V segments appeared in productive rearrangements either about 90% or about 30% of the time, which broadly matched IMGT annotations. In a later analysis, TCR association rates were found to vary across HLA loci, with the most associated TCRs seen for DRB1 alleles and the fewest for HLA-C alleles. Most CMV-associated TCR beta chains appeared to be HLA-restricted in a later analysis, and the HLA associations seemed to be driven largely by CMV exposure. The sequencing pipeline was judged likely to have produced a cluster of highly shared sequence variants as a technical artifact. In the study, about 150 TCR beta chains were listed as associated with cytomegalovirus. Because counts were too low, about 18 rarely observed V segments, including chromosome 9 orphons, were excluded from the earlier analysis of around 640 of the donors. In a later genetic analysis, a missense DCLRE1C variant was associated with V-gene and J-gene trimming of TCR beta chains, and the association was replicated in an independent cohort. Correlated functional status among segregating V segments might reflect linkage disequilibrium, but an unknown experimental factor could not be ruled out. In a later genetic analysis, fewer N-insertions in productive TCRs were reported among donors in an Asian-associated ancestry cluster than the roughly 640-donor mean. In vitro tests confirmed that three of the cytomegalovirus-associated TCR beta chains recognize cytomegalovirus antigens. For the cohort, immune exposure information was limited to CMV serostatus. In a later analysis, HLA-associated TCR beta chains showed more clonal expansion and lower generation probabilities than non-associated chains that were equally common. Because HLA typing was missing for some donors at each locus, association tests included only the typed subset. The classifier was reported to diagnose cytomegalovirus status with high specificity and sensitivity in both the original cohort and the validation cohort. The cohort was sequenced for TCR beta chains only, and without alpha or paired-chain data the features that could be detected were limited. A later analysis associated about 17,000 TCR beta sequences with specific HLA alleles at a false discovery rate of 0.05. When HLA alleles, especially DR and DQ, strongly co-occurred, TCR associations were difficult to assign to individual alleles.

According to the germline V gene, CDR1 reads SGHAT and CDR2 reads FQNNGV. Relative to germline, V is missing 0 bases and J is missing 3 bases, with 4 bases of the junction outside any gene match. The CDR3 runs 15 amino acids, cysteine and valine included. The only DNA kept is the CDR3, 45 bases in frame from the first base. There are a few counts of this clone. No cognate antigen has been identified for it. Base qualities were left out, and no much larger clone turns up one base away. The cohort was made up of about 610 healthy bone marrow donors. At the time of sampling, all cohort members were nominally healthy, though unrecorded immune exposures were likely present. The donor tested CMV seronegative and was one of the 352 seronegative cohort members. Each donor provided a peripheral blood sample, and peripheral blood mononuclear cells were used for TCR beta sequencing. Genomic DNA extraction from the blood cell samples was performed with the Qiagen DNeasy Blood Extraction Kit.

The library was generated by the immunoSEQ multiplex PCR assay. The multiplex PCR relied on a mix of 60 forward primers for TCR Vbeta segments and 13 reverse primers for TCR Jbeta segments. A multiplex PCR assay on genomic DNA amplified the CDR3 region of rearranged TCR beta genes. The amplified TCR beta libraries were sequenced on the Illumina HiSeq System as 87-base-pair reads. As for how the authors treated the data: In a later analysis, tens of millions of unique TCR beta chains were counted across the 500 to 850 repertoires, and roughly 9.9 million of these chains were shared by at least two donors. To remove PCR and sequencing errors, raw reads were error-corrected and collapsed into unique sequences using a nearest-neighbor algorithm that merged closely related sequences. CDR3 sequences were aligned to IMGT reference sequences to assign V, D and J gene segments. For a sequence to be retained, a match of at least six nucleotides to both a V gene segment and a J gene segment was required. Rearrangements were classified as productive when the CDR3 lacked stop codons and remained in frame with V and J, and all other rearrangements were classified as non-productive. CDR3 was defined by IMGT convention, running from the second conserved V-encoded cysteine to the conserved J-encoded phenylalanine. The earlier analysis of about 610 of the donors excluded sequences that lacked an unambiguous match to a single V gene segment. In an earlier analysis of about 590 of the donors, a V segment was called functional when productive rearrangements were above 56.7%, and segregating when the standard deviation between donors exceeded 5%. A statistical classification framework was developed to diagnose cytomegalovirus status using the catalog of TCR beta chain sequences. V and J gene assignment, in a later analysis, came from comparing TCR nucleotide sequences with IMGT/GENE-DB human TR gene sequences. In a later analysis, CDR3 sequences and most-parsimonious VDJ recombination scenarios were assigned using the TCRdist pipeline. A later analysis defined each TCR beta chain by its CDR3 amino acid sequence plus V-gene family, and excluded reads lacking a unique V-gene family. In a later analysis, 500 to 650 highly shared, low-generation-probability nucleotide sequences were removed to address suspected cross-contamination and a sequencing artifact. In a later analysis, a clonal expansion index was calculated for each public chain from normalized within-repertoire ranks of inferred template counts. A later analysis computed generation probabilities with a VDJ recombination model fitted to out-of-frame rearrangements, and checked the results against IGoR. A later analysis scored TCR-TCR, TCR-HLA and TCR-CMV co-occurrence with hypergeometric tests, applying a repertoire-size bias correction to TCR pairs. A later analysis estimated false discovery rates by permuting HLA or CMV assignments 20 times. A later analysis grouped co-occurring TCRs with DBSCAN, adding TCRdist sequence similarity when clustering within HLA-allele-positive subsets. Repertoires with fewer than 30,000 or more than 120,000 public chains were left out of co-occurrence clustering, as were about five repertoires with anomalous nucleotide sharing. The immuneACCESS repertoire file appears here via TCRdb, limited to in-frame rearrangements. These files lack a portion of the clones; in checked studies, under half of the deficit traces to unresolved V genes, and the cause of the others is not known. V and J calls and clone size come straight from that table; D and trimming were deduced from the DNA. This sample lists about 140,000 clones; 70% to 75% were detected once. Together, the top ten hold 1.5% to 2% of the sample.

Sequences were obtained from PBMCs. The chain employs TRBV11-2 and TRBJ2-7; TRBD2 agrees with 8 junctional bases. This clonotype originated in a woman between 25 and 40 years old in good health and CMV-seronegative. The encoded CDR3 is CASSLEGRGGYEQYV. The sequence in DNA is TGTGCCAGCAGCTTAGAGGGACGGGGGGGCTACGAGCAGTACGTC.